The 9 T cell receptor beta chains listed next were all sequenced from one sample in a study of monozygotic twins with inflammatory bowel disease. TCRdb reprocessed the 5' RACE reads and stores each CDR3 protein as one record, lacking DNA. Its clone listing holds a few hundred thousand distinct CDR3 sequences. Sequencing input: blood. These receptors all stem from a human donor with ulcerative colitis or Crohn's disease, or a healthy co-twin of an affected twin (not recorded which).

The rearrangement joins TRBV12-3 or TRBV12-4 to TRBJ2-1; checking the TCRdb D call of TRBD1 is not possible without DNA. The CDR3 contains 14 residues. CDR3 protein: CASSLLTGDNEQFF.

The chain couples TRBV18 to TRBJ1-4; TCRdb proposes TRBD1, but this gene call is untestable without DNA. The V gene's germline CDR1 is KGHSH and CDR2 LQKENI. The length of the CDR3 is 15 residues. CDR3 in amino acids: CASSPPGTEGEKLFF.

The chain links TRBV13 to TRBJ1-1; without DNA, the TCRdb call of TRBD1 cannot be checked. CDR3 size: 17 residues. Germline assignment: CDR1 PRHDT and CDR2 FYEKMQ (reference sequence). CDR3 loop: CASSLGGQGFWNTEAFF.

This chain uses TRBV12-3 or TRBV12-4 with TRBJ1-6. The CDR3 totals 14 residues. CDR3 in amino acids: CASSLEGYGSPLHF.

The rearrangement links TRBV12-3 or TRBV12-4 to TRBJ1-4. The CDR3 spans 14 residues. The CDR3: CASINFGVDEKLFF.

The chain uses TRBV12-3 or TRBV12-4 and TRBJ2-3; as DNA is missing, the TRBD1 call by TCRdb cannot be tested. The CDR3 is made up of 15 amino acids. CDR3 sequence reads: CASTSPDGGTDTQYF.

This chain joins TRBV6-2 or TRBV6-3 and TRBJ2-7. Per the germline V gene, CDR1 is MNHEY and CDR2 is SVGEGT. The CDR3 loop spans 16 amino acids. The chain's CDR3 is CASSYSLGKLSYEQYF.

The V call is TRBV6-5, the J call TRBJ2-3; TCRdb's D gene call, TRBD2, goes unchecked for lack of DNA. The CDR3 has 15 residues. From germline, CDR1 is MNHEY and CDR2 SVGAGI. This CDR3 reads CASSYSSGSFDTQYF.

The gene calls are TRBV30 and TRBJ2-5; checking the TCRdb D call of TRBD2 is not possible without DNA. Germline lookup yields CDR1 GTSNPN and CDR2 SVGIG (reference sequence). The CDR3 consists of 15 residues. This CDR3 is CAWSRWSSVQETQYF.